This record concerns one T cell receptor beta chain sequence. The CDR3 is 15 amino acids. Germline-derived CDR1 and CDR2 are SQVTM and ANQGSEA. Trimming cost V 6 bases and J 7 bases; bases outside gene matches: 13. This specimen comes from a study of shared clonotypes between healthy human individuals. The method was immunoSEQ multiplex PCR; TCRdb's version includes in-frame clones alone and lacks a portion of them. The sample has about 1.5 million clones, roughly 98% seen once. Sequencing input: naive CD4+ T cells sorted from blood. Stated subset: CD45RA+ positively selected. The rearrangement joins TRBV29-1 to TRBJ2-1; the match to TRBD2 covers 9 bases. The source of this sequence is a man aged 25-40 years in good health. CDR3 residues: CSVRGAGGPNNEQFF. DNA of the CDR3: TGCAGCGTCAGGGGTGCGGGAGGGCCGAATAATGAGCAGTTCTTC.